The T cell receptor beta chain under discussion was sequenced for a study of blood T cell repertoires in COVID-19. Study at large: The samples span acute and convalescent COVID-19 from the United States, Italy and Spain.

In the source study's methods: By means of reference gene primer amplification, nucleated cell counts were estimated. Clones were sequenced by immunoSEQ multiplex PCR, and TCRdb holds only the in-frame ones, with some missing. Clonal size and the V and J genes are those of that table, whereas D and trimming came from the DNA. The sample lists 150,000 to 200,000 clones; roughly 76% were seen once. This CDR3 is built from 16 residues. Trimming pared 6 bases from V and 2 bases from J, leaving 18 bases between. From germline, CDR1 is ENHRY and CDR2 SYGVKD. Source material: peripheral blood. The sequence derives from an elderly woman with COVID-19, enrolled during active disease. The chain combines TRBV10-3 with TRBJ2-3, with D perhaps matching TRBD2 (7 bases). Here the CDR3 reads CAISSAGGATTDTQYF. CDR3 nucleotides: TGTGCCATCAGCTCTGCTGGGGGGGCGACCACAGATACGCAGTATTTT.